This T cell receptor (beta chain) was obtained from a study of shared clonotypes between healthy human individuals. Germline V gene sequence: CDR1 SEHNR, CDR2 FQNEAQ (reference sequence). The CDR3 runs to 16 residues. Losses at the gene ends were 4 bases for V and 0 bases for J; bases not matched to a gene: 5. Produced via immunoSEQ multiplex PCR; TCRdb's table is partial and in-frame only. The data contain around 480,000 clones, over 75% of them seen just once; the ten biggest clones take up around 12%. The receptor comes from a woman in her 40s in good health. Some clones in this sample may be carry-over from other donors' samples. Sequencing was performed on PBMCs. The chain recombines TRBV7-9 with TRBJ2-2, with TRBD1 matching 7 bases. The CDR3, as DNA: TGTGCCAGCAGCTCATACGGGACAGCGAACACCGGGGAGCTGTTTTTT. It specifies CASSSYGTANTGELFF.